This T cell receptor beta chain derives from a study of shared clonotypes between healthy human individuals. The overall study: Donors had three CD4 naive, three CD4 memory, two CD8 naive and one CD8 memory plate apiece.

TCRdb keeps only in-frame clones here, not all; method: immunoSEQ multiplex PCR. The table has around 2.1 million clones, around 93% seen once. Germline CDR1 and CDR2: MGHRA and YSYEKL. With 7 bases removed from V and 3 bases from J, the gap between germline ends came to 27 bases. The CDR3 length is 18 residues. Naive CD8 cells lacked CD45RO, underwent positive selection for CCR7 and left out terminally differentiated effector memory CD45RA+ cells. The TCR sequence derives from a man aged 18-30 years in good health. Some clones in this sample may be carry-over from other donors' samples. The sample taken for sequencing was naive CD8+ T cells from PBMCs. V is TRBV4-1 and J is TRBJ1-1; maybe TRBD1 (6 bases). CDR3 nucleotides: TGCGCCAGCACGCACCTCGTGGGGGGCCGTGGCTTGGACACTGAAGCTTTCTTT. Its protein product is CASTHLVGGRGLDTEAFF.